The clone carrying this TCR beta chain was recorded at least ten times. The target antigen is unknown. The CDR3 is 15 residues long. Per the germline V gene, CDR1 is SGHTA and CDR2 is FQGTGA. The germline V and J ends were trimmed by 0 bases and 1 base, with 6 bases remaining between them. The source of the sample is a study of CD8+CD57+ T cells in acquired aplastic anemia. Overall study: Sorted CD4+ and CD8+ cells gave an average of roughly 3.3 ug of DNA.

Patients selected for sequencing had displayed CD8+CD57+ cell expansion by flow cytometry. All participating patients were living with severe acquired aplastic anemia. Blood samples were obtained from patients who had received no prior therapy. Study outcomes and limitations: Patient and control CD8+ Simpson's diversity was not significantly different.

Genomic DNA provided the template from which TCR beta VDJ and CDR3 profiles were obtained. MiXCR, applied by TCRdb to the reads, yields one record per CDR3 protein. Among about 160,000 distinct CDR3 sequences listed, around half were seen once. Sequences were obtained from sorted CD4+, CD8+, or CD8+CD57+ T cells (not recorded which) from PBMCs. The TCR comes from a human donor with aplastic anemia. The rearrangement joins TRBV7-3 to TRBJ2-2, with D tentatively TRBD2 (6 bases). CDR3 amino acids: CASSLTEGNTGELFF. The CDR3 coding sequence is TGTGCCAGCAGCTTAACGGAGGGGAACACCGGGGAGCTGTTTTTT.